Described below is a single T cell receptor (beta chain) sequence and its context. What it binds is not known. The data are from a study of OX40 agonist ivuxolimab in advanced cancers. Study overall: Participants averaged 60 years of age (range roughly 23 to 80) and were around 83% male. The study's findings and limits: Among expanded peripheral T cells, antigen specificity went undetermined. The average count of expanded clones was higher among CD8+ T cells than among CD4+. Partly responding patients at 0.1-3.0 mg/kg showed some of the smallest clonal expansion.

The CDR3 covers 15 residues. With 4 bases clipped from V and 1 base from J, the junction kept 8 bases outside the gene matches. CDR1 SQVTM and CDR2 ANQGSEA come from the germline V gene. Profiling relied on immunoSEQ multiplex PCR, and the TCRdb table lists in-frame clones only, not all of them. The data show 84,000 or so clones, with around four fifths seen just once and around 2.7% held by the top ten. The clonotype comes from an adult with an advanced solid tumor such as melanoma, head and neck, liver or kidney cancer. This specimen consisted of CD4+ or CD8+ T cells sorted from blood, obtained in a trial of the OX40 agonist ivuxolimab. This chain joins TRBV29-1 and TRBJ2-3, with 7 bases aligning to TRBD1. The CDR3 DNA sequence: TGCAGCGTTGTCCCCAGGGGGAGAGGCACAGATACGCAGTATTTT. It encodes CSVVPRGRGTDTQYF.